Sequencing of this T cell receptor beta chain was carried out in a study of Ad26.COV2.S vaccination and SARS-CoV-2 variants. Looking at the study overall: Dosing was one shot or two shots 56 days apart. The study's findings and limits: Assessments of TCR breadth and depth may have underestimated the total T cell responses. Vaccinees showed greater spike-specific TCR breadth than placebo recipients.

V lost 5 bases, J lost 6 bases, and 10 bases lay in between. This CDR3 has 12 amino acids. Germline-derived CDR1 and CDR2 are SEHNR and FQNEAQ (reference sequence). To note about this clone: Its antigen remains unknown.

Treatment in this sample: roughly 20 received Ad26.COV2.S at low or high dose, single or two shots; roughly five received placebo; per-sample allocation not given. All samples were drawn on day 63, counting from the first vaccine or placebo injection. Sequencing used immunoSEQ multiplex PCR; TCRdb keeps in-frame clones, though not all of them. In the table there are 510,000 or so clones, around 88% of which are singletons. The sequence came from a person aged 18-65 years who received the Ad26.COV2.S COVID-19 vaccine or a placebo. Source: peripheral blood, taken in a trial of Ad26.COV2.S vaccine versus placebo. The J gene is TRBJ1-1, the V gene TRBV7-9; no clear D gene. This CDR3 is CASSRTDPEAFF. The CDR3 nucleotides are TGTGCCAGCAGCCGCACTGATCCTGAAGCTTTCTTT. Full variable domain (remainder filled in from reference TRBV7-9 and TRBJ1-1): DTGVSQNPRHKITKRGQNVTFRCDPISEHNRLYWYRQTLGQGPEFLTYFQNEAQLEKSRLLSDRFSAERPKGSFSTLEIQRTEQGDSAMYLCASSRTDPEAFFGQGTRLTVV.